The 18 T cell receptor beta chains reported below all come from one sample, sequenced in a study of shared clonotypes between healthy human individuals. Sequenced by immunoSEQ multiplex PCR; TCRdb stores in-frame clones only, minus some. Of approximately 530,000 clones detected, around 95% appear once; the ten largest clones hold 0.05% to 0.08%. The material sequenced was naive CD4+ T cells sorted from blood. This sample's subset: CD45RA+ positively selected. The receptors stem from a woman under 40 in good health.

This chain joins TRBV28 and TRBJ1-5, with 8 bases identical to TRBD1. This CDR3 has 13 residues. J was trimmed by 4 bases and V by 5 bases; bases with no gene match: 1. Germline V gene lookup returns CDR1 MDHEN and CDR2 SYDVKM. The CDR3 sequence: CASSGQGNQPQHF. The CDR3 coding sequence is TGTGCCAGCAGTGGACAGGGAAATCAGCCCCAGCATTTT.

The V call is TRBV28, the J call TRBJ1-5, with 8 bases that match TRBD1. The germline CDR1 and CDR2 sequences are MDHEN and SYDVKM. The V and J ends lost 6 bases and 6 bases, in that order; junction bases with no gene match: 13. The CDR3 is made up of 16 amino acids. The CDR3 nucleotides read TGTGCCAGCAGGCCCCCAGCAGGGGGCGAGGTTCAGCCCCAGCATTTT. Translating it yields CASRPPAGGEVQPQHF.

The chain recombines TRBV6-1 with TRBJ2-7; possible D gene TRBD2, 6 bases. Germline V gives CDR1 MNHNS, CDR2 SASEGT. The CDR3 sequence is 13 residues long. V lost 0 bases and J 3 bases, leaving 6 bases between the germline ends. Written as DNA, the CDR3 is TGTGCCAGCAGTGAAGCGGAGGGCTACGAGCAGTACTTC. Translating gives CASSEAEGYEQYF.

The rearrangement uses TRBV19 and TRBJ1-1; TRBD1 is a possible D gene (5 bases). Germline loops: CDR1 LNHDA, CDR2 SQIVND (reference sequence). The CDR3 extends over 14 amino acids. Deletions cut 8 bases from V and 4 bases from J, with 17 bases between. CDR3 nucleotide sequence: TGTGCCAGTGCCCCGGGGGGAATAACCACTGAAGCTTTCTTT. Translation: CASAPGGITTEAFF.

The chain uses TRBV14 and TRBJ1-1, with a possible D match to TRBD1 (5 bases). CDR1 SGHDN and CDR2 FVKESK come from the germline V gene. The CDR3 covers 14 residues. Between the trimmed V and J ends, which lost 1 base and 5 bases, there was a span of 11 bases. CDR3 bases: TGTGCCAGCAGCCAAGTGGGGACCCTAACTGAAGCTTTCTTT. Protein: CASSQVGTLTEAFF.

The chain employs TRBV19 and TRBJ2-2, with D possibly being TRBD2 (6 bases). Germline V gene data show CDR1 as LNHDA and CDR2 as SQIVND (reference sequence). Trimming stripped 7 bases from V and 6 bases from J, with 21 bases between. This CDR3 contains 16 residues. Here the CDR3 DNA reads TGTGCCAGTAAACTCCACGCGGGACGAGGCCCCGGGGAGCTGTTTTTT. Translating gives CASKLHAGRGPGELFF.

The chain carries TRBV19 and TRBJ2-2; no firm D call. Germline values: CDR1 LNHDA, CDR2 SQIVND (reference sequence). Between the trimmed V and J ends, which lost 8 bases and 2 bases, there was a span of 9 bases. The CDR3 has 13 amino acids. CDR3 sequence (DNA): TGTGCCAGTGAACAACTTAACACCGGGGAGCTGTTTTTT. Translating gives CASEQLNTGELFF. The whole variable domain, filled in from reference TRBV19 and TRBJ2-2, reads DGGITQSPKYLFRKEGQNVTLSCEQNLNHDAMYWYRQDPGQGLRLIYYSQIVNDFQKGDIAEGYSVSREKKESFPLTVTSAQKNPTAFYLCASEQLNTGELFFGEGSRLTVL.

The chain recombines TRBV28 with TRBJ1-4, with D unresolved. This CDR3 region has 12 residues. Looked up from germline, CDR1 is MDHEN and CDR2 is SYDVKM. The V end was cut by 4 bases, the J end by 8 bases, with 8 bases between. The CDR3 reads CASSSSGEKLFF. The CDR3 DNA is TGTGCCAGCAGTTCTTCCGGGGAAAAACTGTTTTTT.

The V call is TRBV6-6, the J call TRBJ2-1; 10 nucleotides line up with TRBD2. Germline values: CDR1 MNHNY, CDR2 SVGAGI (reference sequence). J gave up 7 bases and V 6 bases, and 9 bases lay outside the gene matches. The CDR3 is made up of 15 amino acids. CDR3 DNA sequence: TGTGCCAGCAGCCCCCCAGCGGGAGGGTTAAATGAGCAGTTCTTC. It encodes CASSPPAGGLNEQFF.

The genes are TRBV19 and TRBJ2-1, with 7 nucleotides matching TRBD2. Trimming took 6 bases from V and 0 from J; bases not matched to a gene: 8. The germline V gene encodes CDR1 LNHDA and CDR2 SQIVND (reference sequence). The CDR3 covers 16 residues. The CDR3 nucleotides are TGTGCCAGTAGCCGAGAGACTAGCAGCTCCTACAATGAGCAGTTCTTC. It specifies CASSRETSSSYNEQFF.

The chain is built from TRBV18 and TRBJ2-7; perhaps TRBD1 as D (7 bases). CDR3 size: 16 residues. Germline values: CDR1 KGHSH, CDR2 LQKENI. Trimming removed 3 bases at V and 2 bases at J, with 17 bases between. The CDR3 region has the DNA TGTGCCAGCTCACCCGATCGCGGGACAGTAACCTACGAGCAGTACTTC. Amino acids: CASSPDRGTVTYEQYF. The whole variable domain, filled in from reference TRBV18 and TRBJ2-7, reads NAGVMQNPRHLVRRRGQEARLRCSPMKGHSHVYWYRQLPEEGLKFMVYLQKENIIDESGMPKERFSAEFPKEGPSILRIQQVVRGDSAAYFCASSPDRGTVTYEQYFGPGTRLTVT.

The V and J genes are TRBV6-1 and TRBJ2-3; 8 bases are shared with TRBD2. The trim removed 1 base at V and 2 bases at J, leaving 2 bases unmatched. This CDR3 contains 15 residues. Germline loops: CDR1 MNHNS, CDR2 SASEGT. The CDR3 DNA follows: TGTGCCAGCAGTGAAGTAGCGGGGCCCACAGATACGCAGTATTTT. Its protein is CASSEVAGPTDTQYF.

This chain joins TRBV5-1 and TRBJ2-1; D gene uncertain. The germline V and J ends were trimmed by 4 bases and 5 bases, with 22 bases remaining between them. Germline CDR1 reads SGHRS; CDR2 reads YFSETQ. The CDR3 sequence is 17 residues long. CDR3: CASSPPLLGRTHNEQFF. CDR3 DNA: TGCGCCAGCAGCCCTCCATTACTCGGGCGGACCCACAATGAGCAGTTCTTC.

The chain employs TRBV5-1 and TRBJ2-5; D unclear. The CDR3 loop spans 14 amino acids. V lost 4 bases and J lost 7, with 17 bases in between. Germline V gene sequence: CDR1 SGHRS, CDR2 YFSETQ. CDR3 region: CASSQGPAMRTQYF. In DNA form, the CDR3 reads TGCGCCAGCAGCCAAGGGCCAGCCATGCGGACCCAGTACTTC.

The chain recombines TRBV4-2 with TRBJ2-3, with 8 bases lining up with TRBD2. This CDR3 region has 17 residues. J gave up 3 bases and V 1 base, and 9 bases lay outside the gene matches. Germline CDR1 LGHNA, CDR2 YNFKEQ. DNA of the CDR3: TGTGCCAGCAGCCAAGTGAGGAGCGGGAGTGGTACAGATACGCAGTATTTT. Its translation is CASSQVRSGSGTDTQYF.

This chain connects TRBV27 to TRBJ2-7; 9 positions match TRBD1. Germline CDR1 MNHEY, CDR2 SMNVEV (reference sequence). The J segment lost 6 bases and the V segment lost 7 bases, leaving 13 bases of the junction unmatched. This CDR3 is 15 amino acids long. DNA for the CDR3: TGTGCCAGCATTAATAACCGGGACAGGGTGGCCGAGCAGTACTTC. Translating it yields CASINNRDRVAEQYF.

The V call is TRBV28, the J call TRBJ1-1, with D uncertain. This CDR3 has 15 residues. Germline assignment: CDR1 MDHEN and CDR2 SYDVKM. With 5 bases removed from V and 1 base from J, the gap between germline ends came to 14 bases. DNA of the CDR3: TGTGCCAGCAGTAACCACGACGGTTCGAACACTGAAGCTTTCTTT. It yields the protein CASSNHDGSNTEAFF.

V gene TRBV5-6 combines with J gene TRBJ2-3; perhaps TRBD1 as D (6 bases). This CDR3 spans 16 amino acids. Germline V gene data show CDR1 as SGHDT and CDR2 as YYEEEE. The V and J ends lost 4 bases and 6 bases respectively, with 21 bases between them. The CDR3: CASSLHRQALYDTQYF. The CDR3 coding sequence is TGTGCCAGCAGCCTCCATCGACAGGCCCTTTACGATACGCAGTATTTT. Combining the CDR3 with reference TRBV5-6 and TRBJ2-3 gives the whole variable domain DAGVTQSPTHLIKTRGQQVTLRCSPKSGHDTVSWYQQALGQGPQFIFQYYEEEERQRGNFPDRFSGHQFPNYSSELNVNALLLGDSALYLCASSLHRQALYDTQYFGPGTRLTVL.